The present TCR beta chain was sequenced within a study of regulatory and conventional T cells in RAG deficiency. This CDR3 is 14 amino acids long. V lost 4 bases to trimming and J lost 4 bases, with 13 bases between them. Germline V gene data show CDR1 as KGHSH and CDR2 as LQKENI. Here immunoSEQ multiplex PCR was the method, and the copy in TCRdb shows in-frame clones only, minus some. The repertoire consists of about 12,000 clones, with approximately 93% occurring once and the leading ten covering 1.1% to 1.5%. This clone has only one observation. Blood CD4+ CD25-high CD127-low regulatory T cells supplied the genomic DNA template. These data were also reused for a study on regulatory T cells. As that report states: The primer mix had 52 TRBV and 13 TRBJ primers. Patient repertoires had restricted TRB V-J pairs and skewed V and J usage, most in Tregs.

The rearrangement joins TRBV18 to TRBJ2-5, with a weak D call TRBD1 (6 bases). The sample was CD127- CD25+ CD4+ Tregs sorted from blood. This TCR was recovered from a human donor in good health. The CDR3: CASSQTGWGETQYF. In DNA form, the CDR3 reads TGTGCCAGCTCACAGACAGGATGGGGAGAGACCCAGTACTTC.